These 7 T cell receptor beta chains came from one sample sequenced in a study of shared clonotypes between healthy human individuals. Generated by immunoSEQ multiplex PCR, the TCRdb table keeps only in-frame clones and is missing some. Of under 2,500,000 clones listed, approximately 95% are singletons. The sample comprised naive CD4+ T cells sorted from blood. The subset was: CD45RA+ positively selected. The source is a man younger than 30 in good health.

This sequence joins TRBV2 and TRBJ2-7, with TRBD1 matching 7 bases. Germline CDR1 SNHLY, CDR2 FYNNEI. The length of the CDR3 is 13 residues. With 6 bases clipped from V and 2 bases from J, the junction kept 4 bases outside the gene matches. CDR3 sequence reads: CASRLTGTYEQYF. In DNA, the CDR3 is TGTGCCAGCAGATTGACAGGGACCTACGAGCAGTACTTC.

As concerns this clone: Other DNA sequences in this specimen translate into the identical CDR3. V gene TRBV7-2 combines with J gene TRBJ2-7; D is unresolved. The length of the CDR3 is 11 residues. CDR1 SGHTA and CDR2 FQGNSA come from the germline V gene. V dropped 0 bases and J dropped 5 bases, with 2 bases sitting between them. This CDR3 is CASSLANEQYF. CDR3 bases: TGTGCCAGCAGCTTAGCGAACGAGCAGTACTTC.

The chain couples TRBV10-1 to TRBJ1-3; D not certain. Germline V gives CDR1 WNHNN, CDR2 SYGVQD (reference sequence). CDR3 length: 13 residues. The ends were cut back, 4 bases at V and 0 bases at J, with 4 bases in the middle. The CDR3 DNA is TGCGCCAGCAGTGCAACCTCTGGAAACACCATATATTTT. It encodes CASSATSGNTIYF.

This clone has a single count. This chain uses TRBV18 with TRBJ2-7; D remains ambiguous. V was pared by 2 bases and J by 5 bases, with 16 bases between. The CDR3 covers 15 residues. The germline V gene encodes CDR1 KGHSH and CDR2 LQKENI. In DNA form, the CDR3 reads TGTGCCAGCTCACCATTGATCTCTCTCATCGACGAGCAGTACTTC. It is translated as CASSPLISLIDEQYF.

The chain joins TRBV10-3 to TRBJ2-3, with 9 bases identical to TRBD1. The CDR3 consists of 14 residues. Losses at the gene ends were 6 bases for V and 4 bases for J; bases not matched to a gene: 5. Per the germline V gene, CDR1 is ENHRY and CDR2 is SYGVKD. The CDR3 region is CAIRGTGSSDTQYF. CDR3 in DNA: TGTGCCATCAGGGGGACAGGGTCTTCAGATACGCAGTATTTT.

The gene calls are TRBV2 and TRBJ1-3, with no clear D. Germline V gene sequence: CDR1 SNHLY, CDR2 FYNNEI. This CDR3 has 15 residues. Trimming removed 7 bases at V and 0 bases at J, with 13 bases between. CDR3 nucleotides: TGTGCCAGCAATTCCCAGGCGAACTCTGGAAACACCATATATTTT. Its protein is CASNSQANSGNTIYF.

The chain employs TRBV19 and TRBJ1-1; possible D gene TRBD1, 5 bases. Trimming removed 6 bases at V and 1 base at J, with 15 bases between. CDR3 length: 15 amino acids. Germline lookup yields CDR1 LNHDA and CDR2 SQIVND (reference sequence). The CDR3 loop reads CASRWDRTANTEAFF. CDR3 coding DNA: TGTGCCAGTAGATGGGACCGGACGGCGAACACTGAAGCTTTCTTT.